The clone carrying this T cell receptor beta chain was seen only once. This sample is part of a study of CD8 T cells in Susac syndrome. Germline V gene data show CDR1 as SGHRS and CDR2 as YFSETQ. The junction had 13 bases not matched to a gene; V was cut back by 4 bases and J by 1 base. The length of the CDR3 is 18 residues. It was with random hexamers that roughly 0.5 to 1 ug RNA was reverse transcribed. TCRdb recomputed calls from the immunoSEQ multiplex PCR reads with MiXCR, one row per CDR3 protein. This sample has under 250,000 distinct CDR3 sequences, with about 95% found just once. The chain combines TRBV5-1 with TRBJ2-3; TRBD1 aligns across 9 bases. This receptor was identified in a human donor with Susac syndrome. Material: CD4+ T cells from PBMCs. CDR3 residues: CASSPQGQGPEGTDTQYF. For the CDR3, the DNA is TGCGCCAGCAGCCCCCAAGGACAGGGGCCCGAGGGCACAGATACGCAGTATTTT.